The 12 T cell receptor beta chains below were found in one sample sequenced in a study of shared clonotypes between healthy human individuals. Generated by immunoSEQ multiplex PCR, the TCRdb table keeps only in-frame clones and is missing some. The sample has about 870,000 clones, almost 95% seen once; the top ten hold around 24%. The naive CD8 population came from CD45RO-negative cells selected for CCR7, without terminally differentiated effector memory CD45RA+ cells. Material: naive CD8+ T cells sorted from blood. Receptors originate from a young man in good health.

The rearrangement uses TRBV6-4 and TRBJ2-5, with D tentatively TRBD2 (6 bases). Trimming took 6 bases from V and 4 from J, leaving 15 bases between them. Germline loops: CDR1 MRHNA, CDR2 SNTAGT. CDR3 length: 14 amino acids. The chain's CDR3 is CASRPSLAAETQYF. Here the CDR3 DNA reads TGTGCCAGCAGGCCCTCACTAGCCGCAGAGACCCAGTACTTC.

V gene TRBV5-4 combines with J gene TRBJ1-4; D call uncertain. CDR3 length: 13 amino acids. Trimming removed 4 bases at V and 8 bases at J, with 12 bases between. Germline V gene data show CDR1 as SGHNT and CDR2 as YYREEE (reference sequence). CDR3: CASSPAVEEKLFF. DNA of the CDR3: TGTGCCAGCAGCCCCGCAGTGGAAGAAAAACTGTTTTTT. Filled out from reference TRBV5-4 and TRBJ1-4, the complete variable domain reads ETGVTQSPTHLIKTRGQQVTLRCSSQSGHNTVSWYQQALGQGPQFIFQYYREEENGRGNFPPRFSGLQFPNYSSELNVNALELDDSALYLCASSPAVEEKLFFGSGTQLSVL.

The chain has TRBV15 and TRBJ2-7, with no clear D. CDR3 size: 14 residues. Trimming took 5 bases from V and 2 from J, leaving 13 bases between them. Germline V CDR1 and CDR2: LNHNV, YYDKDF (reference sequence). In nucleotides, the CDR3 is TGTGCCACCAGCCAACATGGGCCTCCCTACGAGCAGTACTTC. Protein sequence: CATSQHGPPYEQYF. The full variable domain, rest sourced from reference TRBV15 and TRBJ2-7, is DAMVIQNPRYQVTQFGKPVTLSCSQTLNHNVMYWYQQKSSQAPKLLFHYYDKDFNNEADTPDNFQSRRPNTSFCFLDIRSPGLGDTAMYLCATSQHGPPYEQYFGPGTRLTVT.

This clone came up a few times. V is TRBV27 and J is TRBJ1-5; D ambiguous. V was pared by 3 bases and J by 6 bases, with 12 bases between. CDR3 size: 14 residues. The germline gives CDR1 MNHEY, CDR2 SMNVEV (reference sequence). The CDR3 region is CASSFGPEGQPQHF. The CDR3 region has the DNA TGTGCCAGCAGTTTTGGACCGGAGGGTCAGCCCCAGCATTTT.

The rearrangement links TRBV5-1 to TRBJ2-3, with 8 bases identical to TRBD1. From germline, CDR1 is SGHRS and CDR2 YFSETQ. V was clipped by 7 bases and J by 1 base; unmatched bases: 5. CDR3 length: 14 residues. The CDR3 bases are TGCGCCAGCGGTGAGACAGGGGGCACAGATACGCAGTATTTT. This sequence encodes CASGETGGTDTQYF.

V and J are TRBV29-1 and TRBJ1-4; 11 bases are shared with TRBD1. Germline V gene sequence: CDR1 SQVTM, CDR2 ANQGSEA. CDR3 length: 13 residues. Trimming took 7 bases from V and 8 from J; bases not matched to a gene: 6. The CDR3 region has the DNA TGCAGCGGATCGGGACAGGGGGAGGAAAAACTGTTTTTT. Translation gives CSGSGQGEEKLFF.

The V gene is TRBV27, the J gene TRBJ2-5; 7 nucleotides align to TRBD1. Germline V gene data show CDR1 as MNHEY and CDR2 as SMNVEV (reference sequence). The ends lost 1 base at V and 5 bases at J; junction bases unmatched: 4. This CDR3 comprises 14 residues. Here the CDR3 reads CASSLYQGVETQYF. CDR3 sequence (DNA): TGTGCCAGCAGTTTATACCAGGGGGTCGAGACCCAGTACTTC.

The chain uses TRBV5-1 and TRBJ2-7; a possible D gene is TRBD2 (6 bases). The length of the CDR3 is 15 residues. The germline gives CDR1 SGHRS, CDR2 YFSETQ. Between the trimmed V and J ends, which lost 1 base and 3 bases, there was a span of 14 bases. The DNA for the CDR3 is TGCGCCAGCAGCTTGTCCGGGGGAGCCTACTACGAGCAGTACTTC. It yields the protein CASSLSGGAYYEQYF.

This sequence joins TRBV9 and TRBJ2-1; TRBD2 matches 9 bases. The CDR3 loop spans 16 amino acids. Germline-derived CDR1 and CDR2 are SGDLS and YYNGEE. V was pared by 2 bases and J by 6 bases, with 9 bases of the junction left unmatched. The CDR3 coding sequence is TGTGCCAGCAGCGTCCGCTTAGCGGGAGTTTCCAATGAGCAGTTCTTC. Translation: CASSVRLAGVSNEQFF.

The genes are TRBV4-3 and TRBJ2-1; TRBD1 or TRBD2 may be the D gene (6 bases each). Trimming pared 1 base from V and 8 bases from J, leaving 18 bases between. The germline V gene has CDR1 LGHNA and CDR2 YSLEER. This CDR3 contains 16 residues. CDR3 in DNA: TGCGCCAGCAGCCAAGTATGGAACGGGGGCTCTTATGAGCAGTTCTTC. Its protein product is CASSQVWNGGSYEQFF.

This rearrangement joins TRBV28 to TRBJ2-5; TRBD2 might be the D (5 bases). CDR3 length: 13 residues. From germline, CDR1 is MDHEN and CDR2 SYDVKM. V lost 7 bases and J 5 bases, leaving 14 bases between the germline ends. The CDR3, as DNA: TGTGCCAGCACCAACGCGGGCGGGGAGACCCAGTACTTC. Residues: CASTNAGGETQYF. The whole variable domain, filled in from reference TRBV28 and TRBJ2-5, reads DVKVTQSSRYLVKRTGEKVFLECVQDMDHENMFWYRQDPGLGLRLIYFSYDVKMKEKGDIPEGYSVSREKKERFSLILESASTNQTSMYLCASTNAGGETQYFGPGTRLLVL.

The genes are TRBV27 and TRBJ2-7; either TRBD1 or TRBD2 may supply D (5 bases each). CDR1 is MNHEY, CDR2 SMNVEV, per germline (reference sequence). V gave up 4 bases and J gave up 2 bases, with 15 bases separating them. The CDR3 is made up of 15 amino acids. The CDR3 protein is CASSYSGPSPYEQYF. In nucleotides, the CDR3 is TGTGCCAGCAGTTATTCGGGGCCCTCTCCCTACGAGCAGTACTTC.